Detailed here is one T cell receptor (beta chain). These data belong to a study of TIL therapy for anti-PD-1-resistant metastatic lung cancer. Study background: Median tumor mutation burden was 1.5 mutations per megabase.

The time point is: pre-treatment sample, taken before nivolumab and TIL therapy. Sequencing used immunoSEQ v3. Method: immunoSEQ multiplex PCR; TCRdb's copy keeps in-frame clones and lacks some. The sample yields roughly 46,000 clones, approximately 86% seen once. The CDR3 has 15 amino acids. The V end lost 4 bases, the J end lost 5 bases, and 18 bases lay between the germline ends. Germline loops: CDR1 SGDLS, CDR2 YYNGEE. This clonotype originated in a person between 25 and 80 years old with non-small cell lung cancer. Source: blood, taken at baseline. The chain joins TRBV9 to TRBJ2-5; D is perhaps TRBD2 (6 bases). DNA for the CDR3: TGTGCCAGCAGCCCCGGCGTGGCGGGGCGGGAGACCCAGTACTTC. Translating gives CASSPGVAGRETQYF.